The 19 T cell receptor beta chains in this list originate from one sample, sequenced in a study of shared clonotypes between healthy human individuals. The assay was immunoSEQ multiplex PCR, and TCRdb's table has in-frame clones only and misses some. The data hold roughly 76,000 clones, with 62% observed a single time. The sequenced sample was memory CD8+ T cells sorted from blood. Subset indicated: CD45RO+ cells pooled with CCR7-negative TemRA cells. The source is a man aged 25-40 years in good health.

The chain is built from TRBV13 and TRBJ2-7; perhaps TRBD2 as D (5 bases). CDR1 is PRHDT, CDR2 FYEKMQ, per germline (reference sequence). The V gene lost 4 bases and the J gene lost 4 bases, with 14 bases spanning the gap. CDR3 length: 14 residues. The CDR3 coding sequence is TGTGCCAGCAGCTCCCAGACCGGGATATACGAGCAGTACTTC. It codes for CASSSQTGIYEQYF.

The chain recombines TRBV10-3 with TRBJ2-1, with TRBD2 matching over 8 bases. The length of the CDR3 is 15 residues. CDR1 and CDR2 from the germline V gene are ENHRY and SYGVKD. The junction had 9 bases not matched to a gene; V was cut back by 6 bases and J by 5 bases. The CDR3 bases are TGTGCCATCAGCCCCCAGCGGGAGAGGGACAATGAGCAGTTCTTC. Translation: CAISPQRERDNEQFF.

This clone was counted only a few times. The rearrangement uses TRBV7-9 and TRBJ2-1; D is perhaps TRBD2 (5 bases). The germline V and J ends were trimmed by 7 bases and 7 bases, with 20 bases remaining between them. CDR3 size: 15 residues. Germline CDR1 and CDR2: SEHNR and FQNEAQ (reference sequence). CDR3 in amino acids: CASIIARAGGNEQFF. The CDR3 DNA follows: TGTGCCAGCATAATCGCGCGGGCAGGCGGGAATGAGCAGTTCTTC.

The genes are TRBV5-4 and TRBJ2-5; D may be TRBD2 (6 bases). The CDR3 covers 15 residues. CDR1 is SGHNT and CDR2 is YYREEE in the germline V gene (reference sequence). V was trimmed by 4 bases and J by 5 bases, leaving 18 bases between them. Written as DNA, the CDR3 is TGTGCCAGCAGCCGGGACTCCGGGGTCATGGAGACCCAGTACTTC. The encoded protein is CASSRDSGVMETQYF.

The CDR3 spells CASSPSPWTSGSDTDTQYF. The CDR3 nucleotides read TGTGCCAGCAGCCCTAGCCCATGGACTAGCGGGAGTGACACAGATACGCAGTATTTT. The V and J genes are TRBV11-3 and TRBJ2-3; 13 bases are a match to TRBD2. CDR1 SGHNT and CDR2 YENEEA come from the germline V gene. CDR3 length: 19 amino acids. Trimming took 5 bases from V and 2 from J; bases not matched to a gene: 13.

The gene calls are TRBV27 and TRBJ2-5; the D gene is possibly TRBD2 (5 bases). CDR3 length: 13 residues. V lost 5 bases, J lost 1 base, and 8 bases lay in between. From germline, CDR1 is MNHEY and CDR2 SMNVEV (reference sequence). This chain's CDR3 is CASSPGSQETQYF. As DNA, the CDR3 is TGTGCCAGCAGTCCGGGGAGCCAAGAGACCCAGTACTTC.

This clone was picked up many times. The CDR3 nucleotides read TGTGCCAGCAGTTTCTGGCGGGGCTCCTACAATGAGCAGTTCTTC. It encodes CASSFWRGSYNEQFF. The rearrangement uses TRBV28 and TRBJ2-1; TRBD2 is a possible D gene (6 bases). V was pared by 3 bases and J by 0 bases, with 9 bases between. Germline V CDR1 and CDR2: MDHEN, SYDVKM. The length of the CDR3 is 15 residues.

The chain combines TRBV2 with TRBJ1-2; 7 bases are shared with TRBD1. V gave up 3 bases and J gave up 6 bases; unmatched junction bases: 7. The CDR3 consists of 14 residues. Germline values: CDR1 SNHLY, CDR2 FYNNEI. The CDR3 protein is CASSDRDREDGYTF. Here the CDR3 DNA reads TGTGCCAGCAGTGACCGGGACAGAGAGGATGGCTACACCTTC.

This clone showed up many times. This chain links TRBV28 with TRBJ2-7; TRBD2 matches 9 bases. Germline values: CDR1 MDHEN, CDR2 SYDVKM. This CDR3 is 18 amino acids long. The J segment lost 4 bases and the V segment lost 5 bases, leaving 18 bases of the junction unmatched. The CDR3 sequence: CASSLEILAGDPFYEQYF. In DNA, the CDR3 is TGTGCCAGCAGTCTAGAAATATTAGCGGGAGATCCTTTTTACGAGCAGTACTTC.

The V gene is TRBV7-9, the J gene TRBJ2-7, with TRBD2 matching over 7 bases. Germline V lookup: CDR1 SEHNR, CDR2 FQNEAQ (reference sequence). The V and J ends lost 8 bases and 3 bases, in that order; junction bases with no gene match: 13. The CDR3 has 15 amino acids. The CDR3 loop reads CASGRREGAVYEQYF. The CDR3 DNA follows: TGTGCCAGCGGAAGAAGGGAGGGCGCGGTCTACGAGCAGTACTTC.

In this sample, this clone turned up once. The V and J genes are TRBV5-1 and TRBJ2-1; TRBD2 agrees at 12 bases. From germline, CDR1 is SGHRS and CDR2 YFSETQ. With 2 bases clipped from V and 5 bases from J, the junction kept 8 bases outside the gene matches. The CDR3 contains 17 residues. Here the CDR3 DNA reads TGCGCCAGCAGCTTCGGCTCTAGCGGGGGGGCAAACAATGAGCAGTTCTTC. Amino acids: CASSFGSSGGANNEQFF.

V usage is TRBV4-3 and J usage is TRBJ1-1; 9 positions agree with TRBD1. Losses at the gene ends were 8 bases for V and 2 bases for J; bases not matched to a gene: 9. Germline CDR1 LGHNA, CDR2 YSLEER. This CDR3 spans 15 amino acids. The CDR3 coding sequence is TGCGCCAGCCGTCGAGCGGGACAGGGTAACACTGAAGCTTTCTTT. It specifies CASRRAGQGNTEAFF.

CDR3 loop: CASSKPARGLGFYEQYF. In nucleotides, the CDR3 is TGTGCCAGCAGCAAACCGGCTAGAGGTTTAGGTTTCTACGAGCAGTACTTC. The J gene is TRBJ2-7, the V gene TRBV21-1; the DNA was not compared with TRBD2, the D call given in the table. TRBV21-1 is marked as a pseudogene. The CDR3 contains 17 residues.

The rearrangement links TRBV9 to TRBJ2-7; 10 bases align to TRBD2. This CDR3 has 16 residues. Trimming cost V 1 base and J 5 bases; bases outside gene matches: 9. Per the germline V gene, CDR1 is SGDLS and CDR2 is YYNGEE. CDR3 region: CASSVNPSGRMNEQYF. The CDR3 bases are TGTGCCAGCAGCGTAAACCCTAGCGGGAGAATGAACGAGCAGTACTTC.

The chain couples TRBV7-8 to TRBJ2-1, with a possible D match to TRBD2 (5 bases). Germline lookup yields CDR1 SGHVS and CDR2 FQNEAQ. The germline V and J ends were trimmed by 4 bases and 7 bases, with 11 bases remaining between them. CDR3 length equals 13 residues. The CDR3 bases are TGTGCCAGCAGCTCCGCTAGCACGAATGAGCAGTTCTTC. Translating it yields CASSSASTNEQFF.

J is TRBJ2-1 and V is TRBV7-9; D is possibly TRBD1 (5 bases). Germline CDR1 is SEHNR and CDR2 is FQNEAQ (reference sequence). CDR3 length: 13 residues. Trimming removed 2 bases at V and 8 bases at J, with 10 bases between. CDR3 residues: CASSLQGSDEQFF. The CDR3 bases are TGTGCCAGCAGCTTACAGGGTTCGGATGAGCAGTTCTTC.

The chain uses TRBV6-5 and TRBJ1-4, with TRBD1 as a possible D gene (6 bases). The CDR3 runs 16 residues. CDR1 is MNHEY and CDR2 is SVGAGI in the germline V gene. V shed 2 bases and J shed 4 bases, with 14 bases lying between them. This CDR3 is CASSYPSRGSNEKLFF. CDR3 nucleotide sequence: TGTGCCAGCAGTTACCCAAGCAGGGGCAGTAATGAAAAACTGTTTTTT.

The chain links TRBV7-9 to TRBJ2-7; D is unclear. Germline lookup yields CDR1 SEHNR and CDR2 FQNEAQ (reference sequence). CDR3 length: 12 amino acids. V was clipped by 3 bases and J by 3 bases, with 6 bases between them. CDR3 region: CASSFVFYEQYF. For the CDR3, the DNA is TGTGCCAGCAGCTTCGTCTTCTACGAGCAGTACTTC. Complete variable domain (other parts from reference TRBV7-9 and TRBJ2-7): DTGVSQNPRHKITKRGQNVTFRCDPISEHNRLYWYRQTLGQGPEFLTYFQNEAQLEKSRLLSDRFSAERPKGSFSTLEIQRTEQGDSAMYLCASSFVFYEQYFGPGTRLTVT.

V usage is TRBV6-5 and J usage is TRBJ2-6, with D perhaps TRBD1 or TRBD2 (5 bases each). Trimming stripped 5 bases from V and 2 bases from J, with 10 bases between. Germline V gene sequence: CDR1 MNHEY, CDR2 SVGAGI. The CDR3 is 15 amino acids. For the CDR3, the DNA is TGTGCCAGCAGTAGGGACGGCACTGGGGCCAACGTCCTGACTTTC. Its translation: CASSRDGTGANVLTF.